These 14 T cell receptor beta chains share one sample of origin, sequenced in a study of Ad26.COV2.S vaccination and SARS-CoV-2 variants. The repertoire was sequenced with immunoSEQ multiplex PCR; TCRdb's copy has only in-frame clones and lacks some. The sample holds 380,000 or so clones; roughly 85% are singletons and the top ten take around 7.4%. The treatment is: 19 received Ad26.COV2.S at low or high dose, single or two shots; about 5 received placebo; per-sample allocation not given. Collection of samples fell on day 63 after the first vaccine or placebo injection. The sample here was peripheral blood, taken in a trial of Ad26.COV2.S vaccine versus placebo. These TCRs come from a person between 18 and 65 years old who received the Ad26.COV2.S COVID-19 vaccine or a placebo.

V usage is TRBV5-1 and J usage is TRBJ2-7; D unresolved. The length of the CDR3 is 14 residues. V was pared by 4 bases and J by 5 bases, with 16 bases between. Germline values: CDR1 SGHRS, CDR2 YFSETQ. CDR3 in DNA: TGCGCCAGCAGCCCTCGGACGAGTCTGGACGAGCAGTACTTC. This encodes CASSPRTSLDEQYF.

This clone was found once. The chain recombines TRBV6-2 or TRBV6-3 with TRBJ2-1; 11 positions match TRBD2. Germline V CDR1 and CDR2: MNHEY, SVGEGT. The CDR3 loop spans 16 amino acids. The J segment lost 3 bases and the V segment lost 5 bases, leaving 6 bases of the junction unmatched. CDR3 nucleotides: TGTGCCAGCAGTCCGTCTAGCGGGGGGCACTACAATGAGCAGTTCTTC. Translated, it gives CASSPSSGGHYNEQFF.

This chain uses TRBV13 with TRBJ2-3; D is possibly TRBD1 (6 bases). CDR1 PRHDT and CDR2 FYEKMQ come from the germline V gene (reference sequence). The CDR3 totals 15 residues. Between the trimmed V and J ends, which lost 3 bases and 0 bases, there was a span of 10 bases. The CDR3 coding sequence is TGTGCCAGCAGCTTGACAGGCGCTAGCACAGATACGCAGTATTTT. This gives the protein CASSLTGASTDTQYF.

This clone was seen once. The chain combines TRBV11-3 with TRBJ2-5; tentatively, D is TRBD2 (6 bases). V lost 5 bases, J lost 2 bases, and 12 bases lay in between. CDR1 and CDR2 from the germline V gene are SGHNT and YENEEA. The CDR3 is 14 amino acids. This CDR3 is CASSRRDFQETQYF. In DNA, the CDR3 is TGTGCCAGCAGCCGCCGGGACTTTCAAGAGACCCAGTACTTC.

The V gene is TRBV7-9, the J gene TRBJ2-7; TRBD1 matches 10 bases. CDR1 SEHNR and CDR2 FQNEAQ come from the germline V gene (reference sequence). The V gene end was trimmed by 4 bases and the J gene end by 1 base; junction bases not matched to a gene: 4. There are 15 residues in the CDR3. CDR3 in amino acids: CASSSTGGESYEQYF. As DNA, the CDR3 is TGTGCCAGCAGCTCGACAGGGGGCGAGTCCTACGAGCAGTACTTC.

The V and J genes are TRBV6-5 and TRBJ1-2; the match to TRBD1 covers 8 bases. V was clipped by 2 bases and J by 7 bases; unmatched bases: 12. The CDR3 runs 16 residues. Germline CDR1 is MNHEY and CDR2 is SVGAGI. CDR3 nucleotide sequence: TGTGCCAGCAGTTACCCCCCGCGCAGGGGGCGCGGTGGCTACACCTTC. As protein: CASSYPPRRGRGGYTF.

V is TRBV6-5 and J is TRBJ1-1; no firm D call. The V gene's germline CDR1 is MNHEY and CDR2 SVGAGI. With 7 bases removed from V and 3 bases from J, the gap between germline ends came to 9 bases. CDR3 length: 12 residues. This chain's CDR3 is CASIPGYTEAFF. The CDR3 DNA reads TGTGCCAGCATTCCGGGATACACTGAAGCTTTCTTT.

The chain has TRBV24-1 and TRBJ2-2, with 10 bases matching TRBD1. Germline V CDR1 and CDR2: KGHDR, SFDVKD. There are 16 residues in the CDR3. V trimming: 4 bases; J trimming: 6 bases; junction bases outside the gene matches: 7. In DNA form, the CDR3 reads TGTGCCACCAGTGACGCCGGGACAGGGGTCTCCGGGGAGCTGTTTTTT. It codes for CATSDAGTGVSGELFF.

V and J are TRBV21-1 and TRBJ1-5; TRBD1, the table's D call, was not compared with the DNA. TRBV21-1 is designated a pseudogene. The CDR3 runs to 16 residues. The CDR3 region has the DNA TGTGCCAGCAGCAAAGCCAGGGGGGAGGTGAGCCAGCCCCAGCATTTT. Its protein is CASSKARGEVSQPQHF.

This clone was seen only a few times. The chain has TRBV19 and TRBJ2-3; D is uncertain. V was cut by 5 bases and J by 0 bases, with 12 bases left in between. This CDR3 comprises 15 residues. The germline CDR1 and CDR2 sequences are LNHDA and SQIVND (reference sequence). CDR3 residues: CASSLGLWSTDTQYF. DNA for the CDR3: TGTGCCAGTAGTCTCGGCCTATGGAGCACAGATACGCAGTATTTT.

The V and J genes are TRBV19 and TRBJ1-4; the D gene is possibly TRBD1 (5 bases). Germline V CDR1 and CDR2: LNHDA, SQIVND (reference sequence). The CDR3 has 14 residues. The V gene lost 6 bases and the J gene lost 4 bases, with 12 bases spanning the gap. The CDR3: CASRGWQGNEKLFF. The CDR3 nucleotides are TGTGCCAGTAGAGGTTGGCAGGGTAATGAAAAACTGTTTTTT.

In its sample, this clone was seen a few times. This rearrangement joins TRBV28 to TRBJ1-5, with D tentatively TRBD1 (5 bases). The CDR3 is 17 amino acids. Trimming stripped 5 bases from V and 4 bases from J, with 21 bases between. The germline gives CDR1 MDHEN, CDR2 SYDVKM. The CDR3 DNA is TGTGCCAGCAGTAGGAGCGGGACCCTGGGTAGGAATCAGCCCCAGCATTTT. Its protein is CASSRSGTLGRNQPQHF.

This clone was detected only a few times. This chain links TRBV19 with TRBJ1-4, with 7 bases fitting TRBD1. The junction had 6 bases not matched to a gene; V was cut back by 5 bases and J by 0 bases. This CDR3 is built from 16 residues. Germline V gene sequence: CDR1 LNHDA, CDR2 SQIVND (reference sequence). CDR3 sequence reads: CASSSDRIATNEKLFF. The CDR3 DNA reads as TGTGCCAGTAGTTCGGACAGGATTGCAACTAATGAAAAACTGTTTTTT.

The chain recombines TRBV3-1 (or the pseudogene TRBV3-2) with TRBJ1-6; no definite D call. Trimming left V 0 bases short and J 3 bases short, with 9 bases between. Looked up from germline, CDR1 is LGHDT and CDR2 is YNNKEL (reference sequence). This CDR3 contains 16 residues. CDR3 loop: CASSQDRQDYNSPLHF. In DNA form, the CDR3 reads TGTGCCAGCAGCCAAGATAGGCAAGACTATAATTCACCCCTCCACTTT.